This is a list of T cell receptor beta chains from one sample in a study of a mutant IDH1 vaccine in newly diagnosed glioma. Some clones are missing from TCRdb's copy, which holds only in-frame ones; the method was immunoSEQ multiplex PCR. The sample yields around 76,000 clones, approximately 85% seen once. Which antigens these TCRs recognize remains unknown. The sequenced sample was PBMCs, obtained from a glioma patient whose treatment included an IDH1 peptide vaccine. These receptor sequences come from a woman in her forties or fifties with glioma. Both conserved end residues are part of each CDR3. The D gene is left open where the match is weak. Expanded clones get a size class; other rows say once, few or many, or leave the size out.

TRBD2	-	TRBV19	TRBJ2-3	CASSTLAGALDTQYF	TGTGCCAGTAGTACACTAGCGGGAGCTCTAGATACGCAGTATTTT
TRBD1	-	TRBV14	TRBJ2-1	CASSQSTRDRGEQFF	TGTGCCAGCAGCCAAAGTACCCGGGACAGGGGTGAGCAGTTCTTC
TRBD1	-	TRBV5-5	TRBJ2-7	CASSSGQTLGQYF	TGTGCCAGCAGCTCGGGACAGACCTTGGGGCAGTACTTC
-	-	TRBV13	TRBJ1-1	CASSPPRDTEAFF	TGTGCCAGCAGCCCCCCGCGGGACACTGAAGCTTTCTTT
-	-	TRBV28	TRBJ2-5	CASSLSGGQTQYF	TGTGCCAGCAGTTTATCAGGGGGGCAGACCCAGTACTTC
TRBD2	-	TRBV9	TRBJ2-4	CASSRSGRGDIQYF	TGTGCCAGCAGCCGCAGCGGGAGAGGGGACATTCAGTACTTC
-	-	TRBV7-2	TRBJ2-7	CASSPHPGHFYEQYF	TGTGCCAGCAGCCCCCACCCGGGACATTTCTACGAGCAGTACTTC
-	-	TRBV30	TRBJ1-3	CAWSWGLSGNTIYF	TGTGCCTGGAGTTGGGGGCTCTCTGGAAACACCATATATTTT
-	-	TRBV18	TRBJ2-3	CASSRGQSTDTQYF	TGTGCCAGCTCACGGGGACAAAGCACAGATACGCAGTATTTT
TRBD1	-	TRBV6-5	TRBJ1-2	CASRGDSANYGYTF	TGTGCCAGCAGGGGGGACAGTGCTAACTATGGCTACACCTTC
-	-	TRBV15	TRBJ1-2	CATSRDRAGQGYTF	TGTGCCACCAGCAGAGATCGGGCAGGGCAGGGCTACACCTTC
-	-	TRBV5-5	TRBJ2-1	CASSLKRDSYNEQFF	TGTGCCAGCAGCTTGAAGCGCGACTCCTACAATGAGCAGTTCTTC
TRBD1	-	TRBV6-6	TRBJ2-7	CASSPDRASPSYEQYF	TGTGCCAGCAGCCCCGACAGGGCATCCCCCTCCTACGAGCAGTACTTC
-	-	TRBV6-5	TRBJ2-7	CASSYSRAGGTEYF	TGTGCCAGCAGTTACTCGAGAGCAGGAGGGACGGAGTACTTC
-	-	TRBV27	TRBJ2-3	CASSLTDGKVDTQYF	TGTGCCAGCAGTTTAACGGACGGAAAGGTGGATACGCAGTATTTT
-	-	TRBV12-5	TRBJ1-5	CASGFDRFSNQPQHF	TGTGCTAGTGGTTTTGACAGGTTTAGCAATCAGCCCCAGCATTTT
-	-	TRBV6-5	TRBJ1-5	CASSYFLGASLQPQHF	TGTGCCAGCAGTTACTTCTTGGGGGCTTCTCTTCAGCCCCAGCATTTT
-	-	TRBV4-1	TRBJ1-5	CASSHGARGGYSNQPQHF	TGCGCCAGCAGCCACGGGGCACGGGGAGGGTATAGCAATCAGCCCCAGCATTTT
-	-	TRBV6-1	TRBJ2-1	CASSEGTSFHNEQFF	TGTGCCAGCAGTGAAGGGACTTCTTTCCACAATGAGCAGTTCTTC
TRBD1	-	TRBV7-3	TRBJ1-1	CASSYGDRDNTEAFF	TGTGCCAGCAGCTATGGGGACAGGGATAACACTGAAGCTTTCTTT
-	-	TRBV15	TRBJ2-3	CATSRELDSSSTDTQYF	TGTGCCACCAGCAGAGAGTTAGACAGTTCTAGCACAGATACGCAGTATTTT
TRBD1	-	TRBV5-6	TRBJ1-5	CASSSTGGAYQPQHF	TGTGCCAGCAGCTCGACAGGGGGCGCGTATCAGCCCCAGCATTTT
TRBD2	-	TRBV5-1	TRBJ2-5	CASGLAGQETQYF	TGCGCCAGCGGGCTAGCGGGCCAAGAGACCCAGTACTTC
TRBD1	-	TRBV6-6	TRBJ2-3	CASRTGVSTDTQYF	TGTGCCAGTAGGACAGGGGTTAGTACAGATACGCAGTATTTT
-	-	TRBV28	TRBJ1-5	CASSFRDLIQGSNQPQHF	TGTGCCAGCAGTTTCAGGGACCTCATACAGGGAAGCAATCAGCCCCAGCATTTT
-	-	TRBV21-1	TRBJ2-4	CASSWDRGAKNIQYF	TGTGCCAGCAGTTGGGACAGGGGGGCCAAAAACATTCAGTACTTC
TRBD1	-	TRBV27	TRBJ2-5	CASSPRTGKETQYF	TGTGCCAGCAGTCCCCGGACAGGGAAAGAGACCCAGTACTTC
-	-	TRBV4-1	TRBJ1-4	CASSQDWRTVFNEKLFF	TGCGCCAGCAGCCAAGATTGGCGGACAGTCTTTAATGAAAAACTGTTTTTT
-	-	TRBV21-1	TRBJ2-1	CASSKEGNEQFF	TGTGCCAGCAGCAAAGAAGGGAATGAGCAGTTCTTC
TRBD2	-	TRBV30	TRBJ2-1	CAWGGEWNEQFF	TGTGCCTGGGGGGGGGAGTGGAATGAGCAGTTCTTC
-	-	TRBV5-4	TRBJ2-1	CASSWGTYNEQFF	TGTGCCAGCAGCTGGGGGACTTACAATGAGCAGTTCTTC
TRBD2	-	TRBV5-1	TRBJ2-3	CASSLAGTSGLSSTDTQYF	TGCGCCAGCAGCTTGGCCGGGACTAGCGGTCTTAGTAGCACAGATACGCAGTATTTT
-	-	TRBV30	TRBJ2-2	CAWSVLLAQGLSNTGELFF	TGTGCCTGGAGTGTATTGCTCGCTCAGGGGCTCTCGAACACCGGGGAGCTGTTTTTT
-	-	TRBV5-1	TRBJ1-4	CASSGSQPNEKLFF	TGCGCCAGCAGCGGTTCCCAACCCAATGAAAAACTGTTTTTT
-	few	TRBV28	TRBJ2-1	CASSWSLLLQFF	TGTGCCAGCAGTTGGTCCCTATTGTTACAGTTCTTC
-	-	TRBV30	TRBJ2-7	CAWGDISYEQYF	TGTGCCTGGGGGGACATCTCCTACGAGCAGTACTTC
-	few	TRBV19	TRBJ1-1	CASSMEGTYTEAFF	TGTGCCAGTAGTATGGAGGGGACGTACACTGAAGCTTTCTTT
-	-	TRBV5-1	TRBJ1-5	CASSLGGYGTSDQPQHF	TGCGCCAGCAGCTTGGGAGGTTACGGGACCTCGGATCAGCCCCAGCATTTT
-	-	TRBV6-6	TRBJ1-5	CASSPGGAQHF	TGTGCCAGCAGTCCCGGGGGGGCCCAGCATTTT
-	-	TRBV27	TRBJ2-3	CASKKGNTDTQYF	TGTGCCAGCAAAAAGGGGAACACAGATACGCAGTATTTT
-	-	TRBV28	TRBJ2-7	CASSPTSRAGLYEQYF	TGTGCCAGCAGCCCGACCTCGAGGGCAGGGCTATACGAGCAGTACTTC
-	once	TRBV10-2	TRBJ1-2	CASSESGEGYTF	TGCGCCAGCAGTGAGTCTGGGGAAGGCTACACCTTC
-	-	TRBV19	TRBJ1-4	CASSGRRGAGEKLFF	TGTGCCAGTAGCGGCCGGCGGGGGGCAGGGGAAAAACTGTTTTTT